The 25 T cell receptor beta chains below come from one sample, sequenced in a study of cytomegalovirus exposure and HLA in healthy donors. Libraries were prepared by immunoSEQ multiplex PCR; TCRdb keeps only in-frame clonotypes and omits some of them. The sample yields roughly 68,000 clones, under 96% seen once. Sequenced input: PBMCs. The receptors derive from a woman aged 18 to 35 in good health and CMV-seropositive.

The rearrangement links TRBV10-1 to TRBJ2-6; 10 positions agree with TRBD1. The CDR3 totals 22 residues. Trimming at V came to 6 bases and at J to 0 bases, leaving 20 bases not matched to a gene. CDR1 is WNHNN, CDR2 SYGVQD, per germline (reference sequence). Here the CDR3 reads CASSEDLPPRQGANSGANVLTF. CDR3 bases: TGCGCCAGCAGCGAGGACCTCCCGCCCCGACAGGGGGCGAACTCTGGGGCCAACGTCCTGACTTTC.

The rearrangement joins TRBV6-1 to TRBJ1-5; no firm D call. The CDR3 has 13 amino acids. Germline V gene data show CDR1 as MNHNS and CDR2 as SASEGT. With 2 bases removed from V and 4 bases from J, the gap between germline ends came to 6 bases. The CDR3 protein is CASSELGNQPQHF. The CDR3 DNA is TGTGCCAGCAGTGAACTCGGGAATCAGCCCCAGCATTTT.

V gene TRBV6-5 combines with J gene TRBJ1-1, with 7 bases aligning to TRBD1. The CDR3 consists of 14 residues. Germline CDR1 MNHEY, CDR2 SVGAGI. V shed 6 bases, J shed 4 bases, and the junction held 8 bases outside the gene matches. The CDR3: CASRNNPGGTEAFF. The DNA of the CDR3 is TGTGCCAGCAGAAATAATCCAGGGGGCACTGAAGCTTTCTTT.

The chain joins TRBV7-2 to TRBJ2-1, with 8 bases identical to TRBD2. The CDR3 runs 15 residues. J gave up 2 bases and V 6 bases, and 6 bases lay outside the gene matches. In germline, CDR1 is SGHTA, CDR2 FQGNSA. The CDR3 protein is CASSKMRGAYNEQFF. The CDR3, as DNA: TGTGCCAGCAGTAAAATGCGGGGGGCCTACAATGAGCAGTTCTTC.

The chain uses TRBV27 and TRBJ1-2; 11 bases line up with TRBD1. Per germline, CDR1 MNHEY and CDR2 SMNVEV (reference sequence). The CDR3 has 15 amino acids. Losses at the gene ends were 5 bases for V and 6 bases for J; bases not matched to a gene: 8. The chain's CDR3 is CASSQDRGRLDGYTF. The CDR3 DNA sequence: TGTGCCAGCAGTCAGGACAGGGGGCGGCTCGATGGCTACACCTTC.

CDR3 nucleotides: TGTGCCAGCAGTCCCCGGACTAGCGGGAGTAAGAATGAGCAGTTCTTC. Protein: CASSPRTSGSKNEQFF. The chain links TRBV27 to TRBJ2-1; 13 nucleotides line up with TRBD2. CDR1 and CDR2 (germline): MNHEY, SMNVEV (reference sequence). Trimming removed 5 bases from V and 7 bases from J; junction bases left unmatched: 8. The CDR3 loop spans 16 amino acids.

V usage is TRBV7-9 and J usage is TRBJ1-5; TRBD1 agrees at 7 bases. The germline gives CDR1 SEHNR, CDR2 FQNEAQ (reference sequence). V trimming: 1 base; J trimming: 2 bases; junction bases outside the gene matches: 5. This CDR3 is built from 16 residues. CDR3 residues: CASSLGGTGGNQPQHF. In DNA, the CDR3 is TGTGCCAGCAGCTTAGGCGGAACAGGGGGCAATCAGCCCCAGCATTTT.

The V gene is TRBV5-1, the J gene TRBJ2-5; D perhaps matches TRBD1 (6 bases). V lost 2 bases, J lost 5 bases, and 25 bases lay in between. The CDR3 contains 18 residues. Germline loops: CDR1 SGHRS, CDR2 YFSETQ. The CDR3 region is CASSFGQTPVLAGETQYF. The CDR3, as DNA: TGCGCCAGCAGCTTTGGACAGACCCCGGTGCTAGCAGGGGAGACCCAGTACTTC.

DNA of the CDR3: TGCAGCGGCGGGATACTAGCGGGAGTTAGCAATGAGCAGTTCTTC. It codes for CSGGILAGVSNEQFF. This chain joins TRBV29-1 and TRBJ2-1; 11 bases map to TRBD2. J lost 6 bases, V lost 7 bases, and 11 bases had no gene match. The CDR3 is 15 residues long. Germline V gene lookup returns CDR1 SQVTM and CDR2 ANQGSEA.

The V and J genes are TRBV4-1 and TRBJ2-2, with 7 bases aligning to TRBD2. The germline V gene encodes CDR1 MGHRA and CDR2 YSYEKL. The J segment lost 5 bases and the V segment lost 2 bases, leaving 11 bases of the junction unmatched. The CDR3 spans 17 residues. DNA for the CDR3: TGCGCCAGCAGCCAACCTATAGCGGGCGCCGCAACCGGGGAGCTGTTTTTT. Translating it yields CASSQPIAGAATGELFF.

The chain uses TRBV12-2 and TRBJ2-1; the table's TRBD1 call for D was not verified on the DNA. TRBV12-2 is flagged as a pseudogene. The CDR3 length is 15 residues. The CDR3 nucleotides read TGTGCAAGTCGGAGAAGGGGGCCGGGGGTCAATGAGCAGTTCTTC. Protein sequence: CASRRRGPGVNEQFF.

Turning to this clone: The junction and the germline gene differ at one end; a read error may be behind it. This chain links TRBV7-7 with TRBJ2-2, with no clear D. The length of the CDR3 is 13 residues. Looked up from germline, CDR1 is SSHAT and CDR2 is FNYEAQ (reference sequence). DNA for the CDR3: TGTGCTAGCAGCACATGGAACACCGGGGAGCTGTTTTTT. Its protein product is CASSTWNTGELFF.

The gene calls are TRBV28 and TRBJ1-5, with D perhaps TRBD1 (5 bases). This CDR3 is 16 amino acids long. CDR1 is MDHEN and CDR2 is SYDVKM in the germline V gene. V dropped 2 bases and J dropped 1 base, with 12 bases sitting between them. The CDR3 sequence is CASSLPPGRSNQPQHF. CDR3 bases: TGTGCCAGCAGTTTACCCCCAGGGCGCAGCAATCAGCCCCAGCATTTT.

The chain links TRBV19 to TRBJ2-6, with D tentatively TRBD2 (6 bases). This CDR3 comprises 19 residues. The germline gives CDR1 LNHDA, CDR2 SQIVND (reference sequence). V was pared by 3 bases and J by 0 bases, with 18 bases between. The CDR3 loop is CASSMPWGDTLSGANVLTF. For the CDR3, the DNA is TGTGCCAGTAGTATGCCGTGGGGGGATACCCTCTCTGGGGCCAACGTCCTGACTTTC.

The chain couples TRBV28 to TRBJ1-2; D possibly corresponds to TRBD1 (6 bases). The CDR3 is 12 residues long. Trimming took 4 bases from V and 7 from J, leaving 10 bases between them. Germline CDR1 reads MDHEN; CDR2 reads SYDVKM. The CDR3 nucleotides read TGTGCCAGCAGTTCTTACAGGGCTGGCTACACCTTC. Translating gives CASSSYRAGYTF.

This chain links TRBV9 with TRBJ2-3; 12 nucleotides line up with TRBD2. The germline CDR1 and CDR2 sequences are SGDLS and YYNGEE. CDR3 length: 17 amino acids. V trimming: 0 bases; J trimming: 2 bases; junction bases outside the gene matches: 4. This CDR3 reads CASSVGGLAGFTDTQYF. The CDR3 nucleotides read TGTGCCAGCAGCGTAGGGGGACTAGCGGGTTTCACAGATACGCAGTATTTT.

CDR3 amino acids: CAWSVLDSNQPQHF. CDR3 DNA: TGTGCCTGGAGTGTACTGGACAGTAATCAGCCCCAGCATTTT. The chain carries TRBV30 and TRBJ1-5; TRBD1 is a possible D gene (6 bases). The CDR3 length is 14 residues. With 0 bases removed from V and 4 bases from J, the gap between germline ends came to 10 bases. CDR1 and CDR2 from the germline V gene are GTSNPN and SVGIG (reference sequence).

The rearrangement uses TRBV5-1 and TRBJ2-5, with TRBD1 matching over 7 bases. Germline V CDR1 and CDR2: SGHRS, YFSETQ. The CDR3 has 14 amino acids. Trimming took 4 bases from V and 3 from J; bases not matched to a gene: 6. The CDR3 nucleotides read TGCGCCAGCAGCCCCTTGACAGGGAAAGAGACCCAGTACTTC. Translated: CASSPLTGKETQYF.

The rearrangement uses TRBV7-2 and TRBJ2-2; 8 bases fit TRBD2. The J segment lost 7 bases and the V segment lost 5 bases, leaving 6 bases of the junction unmatched. The length of the CDR3 is 14 residues. The germline CDR1 and CDR2 sequences are SGHTA and FQGNSA. CDR3 DNA sequence: TGTGCCAGCAGCACGGCTAGCGGGCTCGGGGAGCTGTTTTTT. Protein: CASSTASGLGELFF.

The chain links TRBV28 to TRBJ2-7, with 7 positions matching TRBD1. With V trimmed by 6 bases and J by 1 base, 15 bases remained unmatched. This CDR3 has 17 residues. Germline V gene lookup returns CDR1 MDHEN and CDR2 SYDVKM. The CDR3 DNA sequence: TGTGCCAGCAGGATTTTGAGGGTAAGGGACAGATCCTACGAGCAGTACTTC. Translated: CASRILRVRDRSYEQYF. Together with reference TRBV28 and TRBJ2-7, the CDR3 gives the full variable domain: DVKVTQSSRYLVKRTGEKVFLECVQDMDHENMFWYRQDPGLGLRLIYFSYDVKMKEKGDIPEGYSVSREKKERFSLILESASTNQTSMYLCASRILRVRDRSYEQYFGPGTRLTVT.

The chain carries TRBV30 and TRBJ2-7, with a possible D match to TRBD1 (6 bases). Germline V lookup: CDR1 GTSNPN, CDR2 SVGIG (reference sequence). V was pared by 0 bases and J by 5 bases, with 11 bases between. The CDR3 runs 13 residues. The CDR3 sequence is CAWSVPAGDEQYF. The CDR3 nucleotides are TGTGCCTGGAGTGTACCAGCAGGGGACGAGCAGTACTTC.

The V gene is TRBV28, the J gene TRBJ2-7; 14 bases map to TRBD2. The CDR3 is 19 amino acids. The V segment lost 8 bases and the J segment 2 bases; nucleotides outside the gene matches: 17. Germline CDR1 reads MDHEN; CDR2 reads SYDVKM. This CDR3 reads CASSKWGLGTSGSTYEQYF. DNA of the CDR3: TGTGCCAGCTCAAAGTGGGGTTTGGGGACTAGCGGGAGTACCTACGAGCAGTACTTC.

The CDR3 DNA reads as TGTGCCAGCAGCCTGGGACAGGGGAGGGGAGAGACCCAGTACTTC. This sequence encodes CASSLGQGRGETQYF. The chain recombines TRBV9 with TRBJ2-5; TRBD1 agrees at 10 bases. The trim removed 4 bases at V and 4 bases at J, leaving 7 bases unmatched. Germline values: CDR1 SGDLS, CDR2 YYNGEE. This CDR3 region has 15 residues.

CDR3 amino acids: CASSPGNSGRDEQFF. CDR3 sequence (DNA): TGTGCCAGCAGCCCTGGGAATAGCGGGAGAGATGAGCAGTTCTTC. The V call is TRBV9, the J call TRBJ2-1; TRBD2 aligns across 9 bases. This CDR3 contains 15 residues. Trimming removed 4 bases from V and 8 bases from J; junction bases left unmatched: 10. Germline V gene sequence: CDR1 SGDLS, CDR2 YYNGEE.

This clone was seen just once. V usage is TRBV10-3 and J usage is TRBJ2-7; 13 bases are a match to TRBD2. J lost 4 bases, V lost 5 bases, and 2 bases had no gene match. Per the germline V gene, CDR1 is ENHRY and CDR2 is SYGVKD. The CDR3 runs 14 residues. The chain's CDR3 is CAISSLAGGYEQYF. The CDR3 region has the DNA TGTGCCATCAGTTCACTAGCGGGAGGGTACGAGCAGTACTTC.